The 12 T cell receptor beta chains below all came from one sample that was sequenced in a study of blood T cell repertoires in COVID-19. TCRdb's copy holds only in-frame clones and misses some; the assay was immunoSEQ multiplex PCR. The sample consists of more than 65,000 clones, around three quarters of them appearing once. The sequenced sample consisted of peripheral blood. Source of these receptors: an elderly woman with active or convalescent COVID-19.

The genes are TRBV5-5 and TRBJ2-3, with D possibly TRBD1 on 5 matching bases. This CDR3 is built from 15 residues. Germline values: CDR1 SGHKS, CDR2 YYEKEE (reference sequence). V was trimmed by 2 bases and J by 1 base, leaving 11 bases between them. Here the CDR3 DNA reads TGTGCCAGCAGCTTCGGACACCTTGGCACAGATACGCAGTATTTT. This gives the protein CASSFGHLGTDTQYF.

This chain links TRBV30 with TRBJ2-1; 8 bases line up with TRBD2. J was trimmed by 8 bases and V by 0 bases; bases with no gene match: 3. Germline-derived CDR1 and CDR2 are GTSNPN and SVGIG (reference sequence). The CDR3 has 13 amino acids. CDR3 sequence: CAWSVRGGYEQFF. CDR3 bases: TGTGCCTGGAGTGTACGGGGGGGTTATGAGCAGTTCTTC.

The V call is TRBV6-5, the J call TRBJ1-6; D is unresolved. CDR1 is MNHEY and CDR2 is SVGAGI in the germline V gene. V shed 7 bases and J shed 9 bases, with 13 bases lying between them. This CDR3 region has 13 residues. CDR3 loop: CASNEVVGSPLHF. The CDR3 DNA reads as TGTGCCAGCAACGAGGTGGTAGGTTCACCCCTCCACTTT.

The chain employs TRBV7-6 and TRBJ2-7; 10 bases match TRBD1. CDR1 SGHVS and CDR2 FNYEAQ come from the germline V gene. The CDR3 runs to 16 residues. Trimming removed 4 bases from V and 5 bases from J; junction bases left unmatched: 11. CDR3 sequence (DNA): TGTGCCAGCAGCTCATTCGCGGGACAGGGGAGAAACGAGCAGTACTTC. It translates to CASSSFAGQGRNEQYF.

This chain connects TRBV21-1 to TRBJ2-4; TRBD1, the D gene given by the table, was not confirmed from the DNA. TRBV21-1 constitutes a pseudogene. There are 16 residues in the CDR3. The CDR3 is CASSSTSSLAKNIQYF. CDR3 bases: TGTGCCAGCAGCAGTACATCCTCCTTAGCCAAAAACATTCAGTACTTC.

The J gene is TRBJ1-1, the V gene TRBV27; 8 positions agree with TRBD1. With V trimmed by 5 bases and J by 11 bases, 7 bases remained unmatched. Per germline, CDR1 MNHEY and CDR2 SMNVEV (reference sequence). The CDR3 runs to 12 residues. The CDR3 DNA reads as TGTGCCAGCAGTCCGCGGACAGGGCGGGCTTTCTTT. Its protein is CASSPRTGRAFF.

Worth noting for this clone: Germline is not matched at one junction end, which may reflect a read error. CDR3 protein: CAISEDRGGERLFF. CDR3 DNA: TGTGCCATCAGTGAGGACAGGGGGGGAGAAAGACTGTTTTTT. The chain uses TRBV10-3 and TRBJ1-4; 9 bases map to TRBD1. This CDR3 has 14 residues. Germline CDR1 and CDR2: ENHRY and SYGVKD.

This chain joins TRBV6-2 or TRBV6-3 and TRBJ2-7, with TRBD2 identical over 11 bases. This CDR3 has 15 residues. V lost 6 bases and J lost 2; bases outside the gene matches: 6. Germline-derived CDR1 and CDR2 are MNHEY and SVGEGT. CDR3 loop: CASSRTSGGTYEQYF. CDR3 DNA sequence: TGTGCCAGCAGCCGCACTAGCGGGGGTACCTACGAGCAGTACTTC.

This clone was detected only once. The rearrangement links TRBV7-2 to TRBJ2-2; TRBD1 agrees at 10 bases. CDR3 length: 15 residues. V was clipped by 7 bases and J by 0 bases; unmatched bases: 2. Germline V lookup: CDR1 SGHTA, CDR2 FQGNSA. The CDR3 loop reads CASMTGGANTGELFF. The CDR3, as DNA: TGTGCCAGCATGACAGGGGGCGCGAACACCGGGGAGCTGTTTTTT.

This chain uses TRBV10-3 with TRBJ2-5, with D perhaps matching TRBD1 (5 bases). This CDR3 has 13 residues. Germline CDR1 ENHRY, CDR2 SYGVKD. Trimming removed 3 bases at V and 4 bases at J, with 9 bases between. DNA of the CDR3: TGTGCCATCAGTGAAGGTAGGGGAGAGACCCAGTACTTC. Translated: CAISEGRGETQYF.

The CDR3 loop reads CASQEGTSTDTQYF. The CDR3 bases are TGTGCCAGTCAAGAGGGGACTAGCACAGATACGCAGTATTTT. This rearrangement joins TRBV6-6 to TRBJ2-3; D perhaps matches TRBD2 (6 bases). V was pared by 9 bases and J by 0 bases, with 13 bases between. Germline V CDR1 and CDR2: MNHNY, SVGAGI (reference sequence). The CDR3 spans 14 residues.

This clone occurred a few times. The CDR3 sequence: CASTSRVKLNTEAFF. As DNA, the CDR3 is TGTGCCAGTACGTCCAGGGTAAAGCTGAACACTGAAGCTTTCTTT. The rearrangement uses TRBV19 and TRBJ1-1; the D gene is possibly TRBD1 (5 bases). This CDR3 has 15 amino acids. Germline CDR1 LNHDA, CDR2 SQIVND (reference sequence). The V end was cut by 7 bases, the J end by 0 bases, with 15 bases between.